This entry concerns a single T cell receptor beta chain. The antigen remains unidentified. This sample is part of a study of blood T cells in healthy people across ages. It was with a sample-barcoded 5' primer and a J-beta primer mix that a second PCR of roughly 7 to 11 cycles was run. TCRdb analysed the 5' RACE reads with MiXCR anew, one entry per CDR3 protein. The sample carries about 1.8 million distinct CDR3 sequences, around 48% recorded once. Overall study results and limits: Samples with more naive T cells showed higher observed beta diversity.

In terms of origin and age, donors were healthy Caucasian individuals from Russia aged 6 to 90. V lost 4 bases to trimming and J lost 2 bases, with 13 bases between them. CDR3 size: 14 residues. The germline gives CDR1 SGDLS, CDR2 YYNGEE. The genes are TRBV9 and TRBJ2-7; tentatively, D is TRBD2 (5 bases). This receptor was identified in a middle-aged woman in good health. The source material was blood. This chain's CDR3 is CASSLGVGAYEQYF. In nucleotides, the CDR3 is TGTGCCAGCAGCCTCGGGGTTGGGGCCTACGAGCAGTACTTC.